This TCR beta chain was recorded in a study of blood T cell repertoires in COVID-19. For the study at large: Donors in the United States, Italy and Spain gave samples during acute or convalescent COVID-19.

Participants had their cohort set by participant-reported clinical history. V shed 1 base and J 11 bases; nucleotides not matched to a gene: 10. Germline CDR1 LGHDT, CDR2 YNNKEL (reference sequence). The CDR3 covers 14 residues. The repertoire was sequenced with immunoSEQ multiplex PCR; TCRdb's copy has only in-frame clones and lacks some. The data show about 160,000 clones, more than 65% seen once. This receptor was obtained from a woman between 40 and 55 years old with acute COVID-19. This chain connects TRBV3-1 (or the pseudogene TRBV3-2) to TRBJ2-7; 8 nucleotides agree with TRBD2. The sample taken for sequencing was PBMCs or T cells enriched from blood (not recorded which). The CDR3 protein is CASSQGNTGLGEYF. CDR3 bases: TGTGCCAGCAGCCAAGGAAACACGGGACTAGGGGAGTACTTC.